This T cell receptor beta chain was documented in a study of blood T cell repertoires in COVID-19. A single count supports this clone. Clones were read by immunoSEQ multiplex PCR, and TCRdb kept only the in-frame ones, dropping some. The sample includes 150,000 to 200,000 clones, 82% of them seen just once. Germline CDR1 KGHSY, CDR2 FQNENV. The CDR3 is 17 residues long. Losses at the gene ends were 3 bases for V and 2 bases for J; bases not matched to a gene: 7. Grouping used clinical history reported by participants in a survey and questionnaire. The rearrangement joins TRBV16 to TRBJ1-4; 9 bases match TRBD1. This clonotype was sampled from a woman aged 60-75 years with acute COVID-19. Material: PBMCs or T cells enriched from blood (not recorded which). CDR3 DNA sequence: TGTGCCAGCAGCCAGGACAGGGGATCGGTGACTAATGAAAAACTGTTTTTT. Its translation: CASSQDRGSVTNEKLFF.